The clone carrying this T cell receptor (beta chain) was picked up a small number of times. What it recognizes is unknown. It was 5'RACE with constant-segment primers that produced the TCR alpha and TCR beta cDNA libraries, which carried sample barcodes and UMIs. TCRdb re-analysed the 5' RACE reads in MiXCR, keeping a single row per CDR3 protein. The data hold about 140,000 distinct CDR3 sequences, with 14% observed a single time. This sample was included in a study of T-cell memory formation after mild COVID-19. Study outcomes and limitations: CD4/CD8 balance held among clones contracting day 15 to 85, and later expanders leaned CD4+.

The CDR3 runs 17 residues. Germline V gives CDR1 MGHRA, CDR2 YSYEKL. Trimming removed 3 bases from V and 4 bases from J; junction bases left unmatched: 10. Sequences were obtained from PBMCs or a T cell subset sorted from them (not recorded which). The receptor was derived from an adult woman who had mild COVID-19 (a few samples of this study predate the infection). Cell type and time point are not known. This rearrangement joins TRBV4-1 to TRBJ2-3, with TRBD1 matching 10 bases. CDR3 residues: CASSQRFRDRGADTQYF. For the CDR3, the DNA is TGCGCCAGCAGCCAGCGATTCCGGGACAGGGGCGCAGATACGCAGTATTTT.